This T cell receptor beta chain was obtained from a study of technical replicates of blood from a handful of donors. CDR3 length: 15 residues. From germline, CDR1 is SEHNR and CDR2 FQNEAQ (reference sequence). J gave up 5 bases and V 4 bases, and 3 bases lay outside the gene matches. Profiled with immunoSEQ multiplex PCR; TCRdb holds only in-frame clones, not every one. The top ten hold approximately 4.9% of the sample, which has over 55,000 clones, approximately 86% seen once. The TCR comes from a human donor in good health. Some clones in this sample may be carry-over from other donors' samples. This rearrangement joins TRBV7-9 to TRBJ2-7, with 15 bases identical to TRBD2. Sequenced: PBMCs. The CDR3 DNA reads TGTGCCAGCAGCTGGGGACTAGCGGGAGGACACGAGCAGTACTTC. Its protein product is CASSWGLAGGHEQYF.